This T cell receptor (beta chain) was recorded in a study of shared clonotypes between healthy human individuals. Overall study: The donors, two women and a few men, were aged 18 to 49.

Recent vaccinations or acute infections were absent in the healthy HIV-negative adult donors. Samples left unsorted employed some 95 million PBMCs for genomic DNA. Generated by immunoSEQ multiplex PCR, the TCRdb table keeps only in-frame clones and is missing some. The sample has around 430,000 clones; roughly 80% are singletons. The V and J ends lost 3 bases and 0 bases respectively, with 14 bases between them. Germline-derived CDR1 and CDR2 are GTSNPN and SVGIG (reference sequence). The CDR3 has 15 residues. The origin of this receptor is a woman aged 40 to 49 in good health. Some clones in this sample may be carry-over from other donors' samples. Material for sequencing was PBMCs. The chain couples TRBV30 to TRBJ1-1; perhaps TRBD1 as D (5 bases). The CDR3 loop reads CAWRPPRGVNTEAFF. CDR3 nucleotide sequence: TGTGCCTGGAGGCCCCCTCGGGGGGTGAACACTGAAGCTTTCTTT.